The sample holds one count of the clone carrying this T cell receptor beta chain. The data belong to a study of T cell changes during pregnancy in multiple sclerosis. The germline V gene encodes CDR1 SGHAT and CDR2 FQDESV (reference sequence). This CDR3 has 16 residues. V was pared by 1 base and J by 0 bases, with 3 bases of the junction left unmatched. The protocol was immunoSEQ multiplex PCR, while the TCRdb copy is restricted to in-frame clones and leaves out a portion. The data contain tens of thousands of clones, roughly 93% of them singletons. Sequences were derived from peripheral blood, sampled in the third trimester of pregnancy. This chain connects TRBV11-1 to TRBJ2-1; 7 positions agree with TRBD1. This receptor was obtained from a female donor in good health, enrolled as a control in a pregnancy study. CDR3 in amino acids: CASSLEAGGSYNEQFF. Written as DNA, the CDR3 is TGTGCCAGCAGCTTAGAGGCAGGGGGCTCCTACAATGAGCAGTTCTTC. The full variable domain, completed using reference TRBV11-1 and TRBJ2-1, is EAEVAQSPRYKITEKSQAVAFWCDPISGHATLYWYRQILGQGPELLVQFQDESVVDDSQLPKDRFSAERLKGVDSTLKIQPAELGDSAMYLCASSLEAGGSYNEQFFGPGTRLTVL.